This T cell receptor (beta chain) originates from a study of shared clonotypes between healthy human individuals. The wider study: The study drew on two women and a few men aged 18 to 49 as donors. Study-wide results and limits: Clonotype sharing among donors likely depends on sequencing depth.

This clone was observed a few times. Its antigen is not identified. Sequenced by immunoSEQ multiplex PCR; TCRdb stores in-frame clones only, minus some. The data show 2.5 million or so clones, with about 92% seen just once and over 0.12% held by the top ten. CDR1 SNHLY and CDR2 FYNNEI come from the germline V gene. The CDR3 consists of 13 residues. V lost 5 bases and J lost 8; bases outside the gene matches: 5. The chain employs TRBV2 and TRBJ1-2; 10 bases are shared with TRBD1. This receptor was identified in a young man in good health. Input material: naive CD4+ T cells sorted from blood. Subset noted: CD45RA+ positively selected. The CDR3 is CASSRDRGEGYTF. The CDR3 DNA is TGTGCCAGCAGTCGGGACAGGGGAGAAGGCTACACCTTC.